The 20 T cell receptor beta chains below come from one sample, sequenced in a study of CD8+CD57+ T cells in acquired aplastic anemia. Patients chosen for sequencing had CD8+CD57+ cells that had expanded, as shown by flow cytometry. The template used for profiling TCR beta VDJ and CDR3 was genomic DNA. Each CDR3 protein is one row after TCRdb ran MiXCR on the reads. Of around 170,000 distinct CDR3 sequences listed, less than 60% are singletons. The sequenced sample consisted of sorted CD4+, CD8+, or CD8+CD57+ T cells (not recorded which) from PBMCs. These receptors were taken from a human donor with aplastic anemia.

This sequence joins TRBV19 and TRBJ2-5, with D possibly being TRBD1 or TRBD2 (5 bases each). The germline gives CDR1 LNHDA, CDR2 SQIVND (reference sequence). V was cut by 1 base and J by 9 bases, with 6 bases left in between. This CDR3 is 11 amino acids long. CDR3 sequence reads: CASSIVGAQYF. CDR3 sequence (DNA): TGTGCCAGTAGTATAGTGGGGGCCCAGTACTTC.

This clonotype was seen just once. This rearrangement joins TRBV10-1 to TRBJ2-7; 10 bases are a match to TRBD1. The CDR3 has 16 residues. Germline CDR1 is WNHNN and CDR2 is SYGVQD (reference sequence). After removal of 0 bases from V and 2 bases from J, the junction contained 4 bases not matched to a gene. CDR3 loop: CASSESRTGGTYEQYF. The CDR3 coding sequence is TGCGCCAGCAGTGAGTCCAGGACAGGGGGAACCTACGAGCAGTACTTC.

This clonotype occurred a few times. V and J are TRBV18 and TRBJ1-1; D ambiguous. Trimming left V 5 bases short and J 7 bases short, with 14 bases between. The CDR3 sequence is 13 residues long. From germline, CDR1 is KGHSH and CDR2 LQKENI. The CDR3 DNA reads TGTGCCAGCTCATCCGGCGCAGTAAATGAAGCTTTCTTT. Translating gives CASSSGAVNEAFF.

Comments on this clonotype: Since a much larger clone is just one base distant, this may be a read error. The CDR3 here is CASSYTGNTEAFF. The CDR3 DNA follows: TGTGCCAGCAGTTACACAGGGAACACTGAAGCTTTCTTT. This chain connects TRBV6-2 or TRBV6-3 to TRBJ1-1; maybe TRBD1 (5 bases). From germline, CDR1 is MNHEY and CDR2 SVGEGT. The CDR3 length is 13 residues. V lost 2 bases to trimming and J lost 1 base, with 5 bases between them.

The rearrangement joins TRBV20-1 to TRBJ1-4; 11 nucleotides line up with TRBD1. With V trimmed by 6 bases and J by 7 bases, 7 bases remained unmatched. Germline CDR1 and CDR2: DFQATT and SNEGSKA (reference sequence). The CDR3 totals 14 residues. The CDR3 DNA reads TGCAGTGCAAAAAAGGACAGGGGGCGTGAAAAACTGTTTTTT. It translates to CSAKKDRGREKLFF.

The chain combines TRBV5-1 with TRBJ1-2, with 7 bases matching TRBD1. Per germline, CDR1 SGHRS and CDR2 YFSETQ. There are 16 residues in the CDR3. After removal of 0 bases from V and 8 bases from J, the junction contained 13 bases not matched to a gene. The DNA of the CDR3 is TGCGCCAGCAGCTTGGTCTCAGGGGGACCAACAAGAGGCTACACCTTC. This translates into CASSLVSGGPTRGYTF.

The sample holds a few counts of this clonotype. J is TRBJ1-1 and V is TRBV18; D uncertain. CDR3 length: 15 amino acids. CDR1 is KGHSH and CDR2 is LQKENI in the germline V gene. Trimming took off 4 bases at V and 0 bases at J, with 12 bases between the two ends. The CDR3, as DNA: TGTGCCAGCTCACGGACGGACGCGATGAACACTGAAGCTTTCTTT. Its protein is CASSRTDAMNTEAFF.

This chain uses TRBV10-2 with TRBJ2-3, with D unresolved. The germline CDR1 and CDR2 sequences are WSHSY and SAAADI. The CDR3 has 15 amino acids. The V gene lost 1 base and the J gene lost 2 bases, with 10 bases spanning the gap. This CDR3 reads CASSEFVGNTDTQYF. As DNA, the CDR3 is TGCGCCAGCAGTGAGTTTGTGGGAAACACAGATACGCAGTATTTT.

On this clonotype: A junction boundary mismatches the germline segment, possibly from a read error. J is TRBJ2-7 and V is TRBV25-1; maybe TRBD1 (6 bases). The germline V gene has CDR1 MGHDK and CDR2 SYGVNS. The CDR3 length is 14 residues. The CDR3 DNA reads TGCGCCAGCAAGGGGACCGGACAGAGGTACGAGCAGTACTTC. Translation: CASKGTGQRYEQYF.

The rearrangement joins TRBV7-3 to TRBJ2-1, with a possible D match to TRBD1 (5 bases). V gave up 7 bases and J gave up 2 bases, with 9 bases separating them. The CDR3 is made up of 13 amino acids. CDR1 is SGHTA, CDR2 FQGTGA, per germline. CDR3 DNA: TGTGCCAGCACTGCAGGGACCTACAATGAGCAGTTCTTC. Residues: CASTAGTYNEQFF.

The CDR3 sequence is CATSKQLNQPQHF. The CDR3 region has the DNA TGTGCCACCAGCAAACAGCTCAATCAGCCCCAGCATTTT. The chain joins TRBV15 to TRBJ1-5; D ambiguous. CDR1 and CDR2 from the germline V gene are LNHNV and YYDKDF (reference sequence). Trimming took 4 bases from V and 3 from J, leaving 7 bases between them. The length of the CDR3 is 13 residues.

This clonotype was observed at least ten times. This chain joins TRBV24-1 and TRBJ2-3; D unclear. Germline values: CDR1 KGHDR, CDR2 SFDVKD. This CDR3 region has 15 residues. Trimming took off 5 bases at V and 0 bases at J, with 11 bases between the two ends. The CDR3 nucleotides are TGTGCCACCAGTGGCTCCGGGTTCAGCACAGATACGCAGTATTTT. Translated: CATSGSGFSTDTQYF.

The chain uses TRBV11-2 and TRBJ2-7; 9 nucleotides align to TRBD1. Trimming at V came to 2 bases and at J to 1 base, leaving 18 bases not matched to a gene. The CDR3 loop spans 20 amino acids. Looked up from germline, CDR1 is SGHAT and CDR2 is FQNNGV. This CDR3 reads CASSLHPGQGFPSGSYEQYF. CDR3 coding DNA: TGTGCCAGCAGCTTACATCCCGGACAGGGGTTCCCCTCGGGGTCCTACGAGCAGTACTTC.

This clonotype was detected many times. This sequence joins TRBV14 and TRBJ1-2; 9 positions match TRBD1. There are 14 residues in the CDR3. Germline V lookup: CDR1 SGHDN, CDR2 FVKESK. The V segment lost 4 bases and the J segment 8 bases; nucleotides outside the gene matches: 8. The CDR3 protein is CASSRTQGAGGYTF. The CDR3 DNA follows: TGTGCCAGCAGCCGAACACAGGGGGCAGGAGGCTACACCTTC.

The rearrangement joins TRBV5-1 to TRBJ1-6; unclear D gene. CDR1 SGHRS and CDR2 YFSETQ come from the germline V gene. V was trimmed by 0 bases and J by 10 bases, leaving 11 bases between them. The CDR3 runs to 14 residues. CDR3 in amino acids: CASSLEGSRSPLHF. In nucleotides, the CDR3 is TGCGCCAGCAGCTTGGAGGGCAGCCGATCACCCCTCCACTTT.

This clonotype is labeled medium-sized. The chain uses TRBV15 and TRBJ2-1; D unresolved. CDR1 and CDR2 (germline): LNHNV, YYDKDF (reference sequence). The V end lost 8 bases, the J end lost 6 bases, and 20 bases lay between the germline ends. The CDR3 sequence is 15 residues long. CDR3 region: CATGSTVTKINEQFF. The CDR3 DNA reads TGTGCCACCGGGTCGACCGTAACAAAGATCAATGAGCAGTTCTTC. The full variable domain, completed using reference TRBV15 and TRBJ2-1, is DAMVIQNPRYQVTQFGKPVTLSCSQTLNHNVMYWYQQKSSQAPKLLFHYYDKDFNNEADTPDNFQSRRPNTSFCFLDIRSPGLGDTAMYLCATGSTVTKINEQFFGPGTRLTVL.

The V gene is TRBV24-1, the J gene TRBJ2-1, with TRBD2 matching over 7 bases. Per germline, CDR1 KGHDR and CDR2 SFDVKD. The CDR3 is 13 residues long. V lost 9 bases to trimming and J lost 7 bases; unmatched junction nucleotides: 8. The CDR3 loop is CATGSGIRNEQFF. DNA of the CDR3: TGTGCCACCGGGAGCGGGATCAGGAATGAGCAGTTCTTC.

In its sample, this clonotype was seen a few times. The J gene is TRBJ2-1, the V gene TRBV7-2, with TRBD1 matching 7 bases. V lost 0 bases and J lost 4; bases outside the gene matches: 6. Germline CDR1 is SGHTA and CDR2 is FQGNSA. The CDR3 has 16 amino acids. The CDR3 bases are TGTGCCAGCAGCTTAGCGCCGGGACAGCTTTACAATGAGCAGTTCTTC. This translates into CASSLAPGQLYNEQFF.

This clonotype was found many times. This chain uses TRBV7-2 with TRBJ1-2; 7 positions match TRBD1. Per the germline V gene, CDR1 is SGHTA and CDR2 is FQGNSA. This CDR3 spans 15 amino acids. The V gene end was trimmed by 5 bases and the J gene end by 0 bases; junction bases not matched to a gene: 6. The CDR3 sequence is CASSKDRTSNYGYTF. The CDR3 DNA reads TGTGCCAGCAGCAAGGACAGGACTTCTAACTATGGCTACACCTTC.

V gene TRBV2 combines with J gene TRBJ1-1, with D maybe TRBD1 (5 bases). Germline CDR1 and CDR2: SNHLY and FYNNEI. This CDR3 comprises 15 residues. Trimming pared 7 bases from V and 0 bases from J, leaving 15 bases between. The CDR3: CASTRDQPMNTEAFF. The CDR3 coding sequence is TGTGCCAGCACCCGGGACCAACCCATGAACACTGAAGCTTTCTTT.